The 22 T cell receptor beta chains below were found in one sample sequenced in a study of regulatory T cells in long-lasting Graves disease. Time point here: persistent/refractory GD, antithyroid drugs over 5 years with positive TRAb. The TCR library was made from RNA extracted from PBMCs. According to the study, TCR beta libraries were built with iRepertoire HTBI primers and CDR3-region Arm-PCR. TCRdb ran MiXCR on the multiplex PCR reads and lists one entry per CDR3 protein. The sample has under 500,000 distinct CDR3 sequences, 20% seen once. This specimen was peripheral blood mononuclear cells (PBMCs), taken when the disease was refractory, from a patient treated with antithyroid drugs. All receptors derive from a female donor with Graves disease.

The chain uses TRBV6-2 or TRBV6-3 and TRBJ2-3; D is ambiguous. V was trimmed by 6 bases and J by 0 bases, leaving 16 bases between them. The germline gives CDR1 MNHEY, CDR2 SVGEGT. The CDR3 is 16 residues long. The CDR3 DNA follows: TGTGCCAGCAGCCCCCTTTCCCTGGGAAGCACAGATACGCAGTATTTT. Encoded protein: CASSPLSLGSTDTQYF.

This clonotype was observed a few times. CDR3 coding DNA: TGTGCCAGCAGCGGCGGGAGGGCCCACGAGACCCAGTACTTC. It specifies CASSGGRAHETQYF. V and J are TRBV25-1 and TRBJ2-5; 9 bases fit TRBD2. Per the germline V gene, CDR1 is MGHDK and CDR2 is SYGVNS. The ends lost 6 bases at V and 5 bases at J; junction bases unmatched: 7. This CDR3 region has 14 residues.

The gene calls are TRBV19 and TRBJ1-1; tentative D call: TRBD1 (6 bases). V lost 6 bases and J lost 4, with 12 bases in between. The CDR3 runs to 13 residues. Germline values: CDR1 LNHDA, CDR2 SQIVND (reference sequence). CDR3 region: CASRTGTSTEAFF. The CDR3 bases are TGTGCCAGTAGGACCGGGACATCCACTGAAGCTTTCTTT.

This clonotype occurred a few times. The rearrangement links TRBV14 to TRBJ2-6; TRBD1 might be the D (6 bases). The V end was cut by 1 base, the J end by 1 base, with 8 bases between. The length of the CDR3 is 16 residues. Per germline, CDR1 SGHDN and CDR2 FVKESK. The DNA of the CDR3 is TGTGCCAGCAGCCAAGTAACAGGGTCTGGGGCCAACGTCCTGACTTTC. Translation gives CASSQVTGSGANVLTF. Full variable domain (remainder filled in from reference TRBV14 and TRBJ2-6): EAGVTQFPSHSVIEKGQTVTLRCDPISGHDNLYWYRRVMGKEIKFLLHFVKESKQDESGMPNNRFLAERTGGTYSTLKVQPAELEDSGVYFCASSQVTGSGANVLTFGAGSRLTVL.

CDR3 sequence reads: CASSLGRGGSPLHF. CDR3 sequence (DNA): TGTGCCAGCAGCTTGGGAAGGGGAGGGTCACCCCTCCACTTT. This chain uses TRBV5-6 with TRBJ1-6; maybe TRBD1 (5 bases). Germline V gene sequence: CDR1 SGHDT, CDR2 YYEEEE. Trimming took off 0 bases at V and 10 bases at J, with 11 bases between the two ends. The CDR3 has 14 amino acids.

Many counts were recorded for this clonotype. DNA of the CDR3: TGTGCCAGCAGCCCCGGTCCTGAAGCTTTCTTT. Translated, it gives CASSPGPEAFF. The rearrangement uses TRBV7-9 and TRBJ1-1; D is unresolved. CDR1 and CDR2 from the germline V gene are SEHNR and FQNEAQ (reference sequence). This CDR3 contains 11 residues. Deletions cut 5 bases from V and 6 bases from J, with 7 bases between.

This chain connects TRBV30 to TRBJ2-1, with 7 bases identical to TRBD2. Germline CDR1 GTSNPN, CDR2 SVGIG (reference sequence). The CDR3 is made up of 14 amino acids. V gave up 1 base and J gave up 5 bases; unmatched junction bases: 5. The CDR3 DNA is TGTGCCTGGAGTGAAGGGAGGGTAGACAATGAGCAGTTCTTC. This translates into CAWSEGRVDNEQFF.

This clonotype was observed a few times. This may stem from a read error, because a much larger clone lies one nucleotide away. The chain couples TRBV25-1 to TRBJ2-7; D unresolved. Deletions cut 7 bases from V and 0 bases from J, with 4 bases between. Germline V CDR1 and CDR2: MGHDK, SYGVNS. The CDR3 consists of 11 residues. The CDR3 DNA is TGTGCCAGCAACGGCTCCTACGAGCAGTACTTC. It is translated as CASNGSYEQYF.

The chain couples TRBV9 to TRBJ2-2; D unresolved. Trimming took off 6 bases at V and 3 bases at J, with 12 bases between the two ends. CDR3 length: 14 residues. CDR1 and CDR2 (germline): SGDLS, YYNGEE. CDR3 protein: CASNSYGDTGELFF. The CDR3 nucleotides read TGTGCCAGCAATTCTTATGGGGACACCGGGGAGCTGTTTTTT.

The chain uses TRBV20-1 and TRBJ1-5; D gene ambiguous. The CDR3 runs to 15 residues. V was clipped by 6 bases and J by 1 base, with 16 bases between them. Germline loops: CDR1 DFQATT, CDR2 SNEGSKA (reference sequence). The CDR3 sequence: CSAASGQRSNQPQHF. The DNA of the CDR3 is TGCAGTGCGGCTAGCGGGCAGAGAAGCAATCAGCCCCAGCATTTT.

This clonotype has a count of ten or more. The gene calls are TRBV11-2 and TRBJ2-7; no definite D call. The CDR3 loop spans 12 amino acids. The V gene lost 2 bases and the J gene lost 5 bases, with 7 bases spanning the gap. Germline CDR1 reads SGHAT; CDR2 reads FQNNGV. Written as DNA, the CDR3 is TGTGCCAGCAGCTTAATCGGCAACGAGCAGTACTTC. This translates into CASSLIGNEQYF. The full variable domain, with the rest looked up from reference TRBV11-2 and TRBJ2-7, is EAGVAQSPRYKIIEKRQSVAFWCNPISGHATLYWYQQILGQGPKLLIQFQNNGVVDDSQLPKDRFSAERLKGVDSTLKIQPAKLEDSAVYLCASSLIGNEQYFGPGTRLTVT.

There are a few counts of this clonotype. The rearrangement joins TRBV11-2 to TRBJ2-4; D gene uncertain. The CDR3 has 15 residues. The germline gives CDR1 SGHAT, CDR2 FQNNGV. Trimming stripped 4 bases from V and 2 bases from J, with 12 bases between. CDR3 sequence (DNA): TGTGCCAGCAGCTCCGGCCTTAGGACCAAAAACATTCAGTACTTC. Residues: CASSSGLRTKNIQYF.

This clonotype was picked up many times. V usage is TRBV20-1 and J usage is TRBJ2-7; 9 positions agree with TRBD2. The CDR3 runs to 14 residues. Germline CDR1 and CDR2: DFQATT and SNEGSKA (reference sequence). After removal of 6 bases from V and 5 bases from J, the junction contained 11 bases not matched to a gene. The CDR3 reads CSAQGSGRSDEQYF. The CDR3 nucleotides read TGCAGTGCCCAAGGCAGCGGGAGGTCCGACGAGCAGTACTTC.

This clonotype has at least ten counts. This chain joins TRBV6-2 or TRBV6-3 and TRBJ1-1; D ambiguous. Deletions cut 2 bases from V and 0 bases from J, with 13 bases between. The CDR3 sequence is 16 residues long. CDR1 is MNHEY and CDR2 is SVGEGT in the germline V gene. The CDR3: CASSYGPTLMNTEAFF. The CDR3 coding sequence is TGTGCCAGCAGTTACGGACCGACTCTGATGAACACTGAAGCTTTCTTT.

This clonotype showed up just a few times. The chain joins TRBV19 to TRBJ2-7; D gene unclear. The CDR3 runs 14 residues. Germline CDR1 is LNHDA and CDR2 is SQIVND (reference sequence). The V and J ends lost 5 bases and 1 base respectively, with 12 bases between them. The CDR3 nucleotides read TGTGCCAGTAGTTATCGGGCCCTTTCCTACGAGCAGTACTTC. Residues: CASSYRALSYEQYF.

This clonotype was seen more than once but under ten times. The chain combines TRBV19 with TRBJ2-7; the match to TRBD1 covers 8 bases. With 0 bases clipped from V and 7 bases from J, the junction kept 11 bases outside the gene matches. The CDR3 is 16 amino acids. Germline V CDR1 and CDR2: LNHDA, SQIVND (reference sequence). The CDR3: CASSIDLAGGLREQYF. As DNA, the CDR3 is TGTGCCAGTAGTATAGATCTGGCAGGGGGCCTGAGGGAGCAGTACTTC.

This clonotype was counted at least ten times. The chain uses TRBV7-9 and TRBJ1-1; D not certain. Germline V lookup: CDR1 SEHNR, CDR2 FQNEAQ (reference sequence). V gave up 2 bases and J gave up 1 base, with 14 bases separating them. The CDR3 spans 16 residues. CDR3 nucleotides: TGTGCCAGCAGCTTATTACGGCAGCTTAAGAACACTGAAGCTTTCTTT. This codes for CASSLLRQLKNTEAFF.

In this sample, this clonotype turned up many times. The chain joins TRBV7-9 to TRBJ1-2, with a weak D call TRBD1 (6 bases). Germline CDR1 is SEHNR and CDR2 is FQNEAQ (reference sequence). This CDR3 has 13 residues. Trimming cost V 6 bases and J 5 bases, with 13 bases left between them. The CDR3 DNA reads TGTGCCAGCAGACGTTCTACAGGGTATGGCTACACCTTC. Protein product: CASRRSTGYGYTF.

This clonotype appeared a few times. This chain uses TRBV14 with TRBJ2-7, with 8 bases fitting TRBD2. Germline CDR1 and CDR2: SGHDN and FVKESK. Losses at the gene ends were 2 bases for V and 4 bases for J; bases not matched to a gene: 4. This CDR3 region has 14 residues. CDR3 sequence reads: CASSQTGGPYEQYF. In nucleotides, the CDR3 is TGTGCCAGCAGCCAAACGGGAGGGCCGTACGAGCAGTACTTC.

In DNA form, the CDR3 reads TGTGCCAGCAACGGGAGGGCCGCGGAGACCCAGTACTTC. This translates into CASNGRAAETQYF. V gene TRBV5-6 combines with J gene TRBJ2-5; 8 bases map to TRBD2. Germline CDR1 and CDR2: SGHDT and YYEEEE. V gave up 6 bases and J gave up 5 bases; unmatched junction bases: 6. CDR3 size: 13 residues.

With respect to this clonotype: A much larger clone differs by one base, so this may be a read error. The chain combines TRBV6-1 with TRBJ2-7; 7 positions match TRBD1. V lost 6 bases, J lost 6 bases, and 14 bases stayed unmatched. Per germline, CDR1 MNHNS and CDR2 SASEGT. The CDR3 extends over 15 amino acids. The CDR3 region has the DNA TGTGCCAGCAGCTTATCCAGGACAGGCAGTAGCGAGCAGTACTTC. Amino acids: CASSLSRTGSSEQYF.

The chain is built from TRBV6-1 and TRBJ2-7, with D perhaps given as TRBD1 or TRBD2 (5 bases each). The CDR3 has 14 residues. Germline-derived CDR1 and CDR2 are MNHNS and SASEGT. V lost 8 bases, J lost 3 bases, and 17 bases lay in between. CDR3 protein: CASGLSGTGYEQYF. DNA for the CDR3: TGTGCCAGCGGGTTAAGCGGCACAGGCTACGAGCAGTACTTC.